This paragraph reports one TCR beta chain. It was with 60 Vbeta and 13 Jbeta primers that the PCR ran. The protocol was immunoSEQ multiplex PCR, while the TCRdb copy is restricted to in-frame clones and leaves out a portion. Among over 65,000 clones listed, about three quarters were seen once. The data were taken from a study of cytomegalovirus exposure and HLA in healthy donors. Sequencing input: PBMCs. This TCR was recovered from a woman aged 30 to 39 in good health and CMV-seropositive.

Written as DNA, the CDR3 is TGTGCCAGCAGCCGCTTGGGACACCTTAATGAAAAACTGTTTTTT. Protein: CASSRLGHLNEKLFF. V and J are TRBV7-9 and TRBJ1-4, with TRBD1 as a possible D gene (6 bases). Germline-derived CDR1 and CDR2 are SEHNR and FQNEAQ (reference sequence). V lost 5 bases, J lost 4 bases, and 14 bases lay in between. CDR3 length: 15 residues. The complete variable domain, with remaining parts taken from reference TRBV7-9 and TRBJ1-4, reads DTGVSQNPRHKITKRGQNVTFRCDPISEHNRLYWYRQTLGQGPEFLTYFQNEAQLEKSRLLSDRFSAERPKGSFSTLEIQRTEQGDSAMYLCASSRLGHLNEKLFFGSGTQLSVL.